The TCR beta chain described here comes from a study of beta chain features in type 1 diabetes. Via the markers CD45RO/CCR7/CD25/CD127/CD95/CD27, stem cell-like memory, regulatory, central memory and naive CD4+ cells were sorted. The investigators reverse transcribed all of the isolated RNA, so they sequenced expressed TCRB transcripts. Libraries were prepared by immunoSEQ multiplex PCR; TCRdb keeps only in-frame clonotypes and omits some of them. The sample has 350,000 to 450,000 clones; about 15% are singletons. CDR1 SGHNT and CDR2 YYREEE come from the germline V gene (reference sequence). The CDR3 has 13 amino acids. Trimming stripped 3 bases from V and 6 bases from J, with 10 bases between.

The TCR comes from a man aged 30 to 39 in good health. The specimen was naive CD4+ T cells from blood. This chain joins TRBV5-4 and TRBJ2-1; possible D gene TRBD2, 6 bases. For the CDR3, the DNA is TGTGCCAGCAGCTGGGACTTCCGCAATGAGCAGTTCTTC. Protein: CASSWDFRNEQFF. Full variable domain (missing parts from reference TRBV5-4 and TRBJ2-1): ETGVTQSPTHLIKTRGQQVTLRCSSQSGHNTVSWYQQALGQGPQFIFQYYREEENGRGNFPPRFSGLQFPNYSSELNVNALELDDSALYLCASSWDFRNEQFFGPGTRLTVL.